This TCR beta chain came from a study of blood T cell repertoires in COVID-19 (dated by TCRdb to the early 2020s). Some background on the complete study: Samples from collaborators originated in the United States, Italy and Spain and spanned both the acute and convalescent phases of COVID-19. Where available, HLA class I and class II types were taken from metadata supplied by the sample provider and were not determined by assay-based typing. Samples came from the ongoing ImmuneRACE study (first 160 participants) plus 1,254 subjects from 6 global collaborators. The dataset comprised deeply sampled blood TCRbeta repertoires from subjects exposed to, actively infected with, or recovered from COVID-19. The prospective study material was composed of cDNA or gDNA derived from T cells, B-cell-depleted T cells, or PBMCs. The repertoires were made available in a free public database intended to serve as a resource for research on the immune response to SARS-CoV-2. Nearly every sample came with metadata listing a de-identified subject ID, COVID-19 status, age in years and sex.

Comments on this clone: It lacks a known antigen. It has no much larger one-base neighbor in the sample; base qualities were not kept.

In Seattle, one collaborating source enrolled patients while the infection was active and tracked those patients longitudinally over the course of disease. Each collaborating institution followed its own protocols to collect whole blood in K2EDTA tubes. For TCRbeta analysis, collaborators shipped samples in one of three forms: frozen whole blood, isolated PBMCs, or DNA extracted from either of those sample types. The immunoSEQ Assay, a bias-controlled multiplex PCR, was used to amplify TCRbeta CDR3 regions from genomic DNA. Turning to the authors' computational methods: The number of nucleated cells in each sample was estimated from the amplification of reference gene primers within the assay. Sequence reads were collapsed and filtered to measure the absolute abundance of every unique TCRbeta CDR3 rearrangement. For each sample, productive Simpson clonality was calculated as the square root of Simpson's diversity index over productive rearrangements. TCRdb re-hosts the immuneACCESS table, in-frame sequences only. Its copies lack some clones; in the studies checked, an unresolved V gene accounts for under half of them, and the cause for the rest is not known. From that table come the V and J calls and clone size; the DNA was used to work out D and trimming. Here the sample has about 95,000 clones; around 89% occur a single time. Approximately 2.6% of the sample is held by the ten biggest clonotypes.

V is cut by 10 bases and J by 5 bases, and the space between the germline ends is 14 bases. The CDR3 contains 13 residues, cysteine and phenylalanine counted. The CDR3 DNA has 39 bases and is translated from base 1. General findings and caveats noted by the study authors: How much clinical and demographic metadata was included differed by source and by participant, and the metadata was provided uncurated.

This receptor was identified in a man aged 50-60 years with COVID-19, enrolled during active disease. The sequenced material came from peripheral blood. This chain joins TRBV12-3 or TRBV12-4 to TRBJ1-4; no D gene can be assigned with confidence. This receptor carries the CDR3 CAISYPGNEKLFF. The sequenced DNA: TGTGCCATCTCGTACCCGGGAAATGAAAAACTGTTTTTT.